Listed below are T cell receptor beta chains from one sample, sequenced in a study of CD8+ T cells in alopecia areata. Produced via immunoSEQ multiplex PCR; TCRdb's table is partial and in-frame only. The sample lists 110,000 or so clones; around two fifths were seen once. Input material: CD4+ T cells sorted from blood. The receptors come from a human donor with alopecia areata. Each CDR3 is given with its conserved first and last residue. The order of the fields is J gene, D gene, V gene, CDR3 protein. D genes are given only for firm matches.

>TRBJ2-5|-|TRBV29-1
CSVSEGPQETQYF
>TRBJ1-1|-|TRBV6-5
CASSYQHMNTEAFF
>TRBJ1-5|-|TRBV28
CASSPIGRGSNQPQHF
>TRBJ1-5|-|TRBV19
CASSIGAGSNQPQHF
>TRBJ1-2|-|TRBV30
CAWSLKNSRGGYGYTF
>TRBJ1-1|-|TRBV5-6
CASRTYTGNTEAFF
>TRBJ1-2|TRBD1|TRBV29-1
CSVEQGARGGYTF
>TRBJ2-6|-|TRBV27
CASSFRVRGANVLTF
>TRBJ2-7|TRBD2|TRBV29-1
CSVEPSGSSYEQYF
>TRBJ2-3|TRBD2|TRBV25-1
CASSGRASGGPDTQYF
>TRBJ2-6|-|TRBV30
CAWSVERSGANVLTF
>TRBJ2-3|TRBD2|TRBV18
CASSPRAGSSTDTQYF
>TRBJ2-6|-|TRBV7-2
CASSRKGPTSGANVLTF
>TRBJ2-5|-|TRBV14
CASSQVPGARRETQYF
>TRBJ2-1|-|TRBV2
CASSVQGVNEQFF
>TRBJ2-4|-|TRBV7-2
CASSTPAVNIQYF
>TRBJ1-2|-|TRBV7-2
CASSLVGPHYGYTF
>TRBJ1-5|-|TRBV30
CAWSLGNEGPQHF
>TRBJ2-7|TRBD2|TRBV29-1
CSAKKGLAGRYEQYF
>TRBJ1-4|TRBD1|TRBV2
CASSVRTGAHEKLFF
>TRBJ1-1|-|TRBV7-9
CASTPLITEAFF
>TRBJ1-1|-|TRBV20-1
CSAMSDEAFF
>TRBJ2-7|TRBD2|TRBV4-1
CASSQDQASGSYEQYF
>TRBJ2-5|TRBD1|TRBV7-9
CASSPRQGSGEQYF
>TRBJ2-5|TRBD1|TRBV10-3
CATPTTGDQETQYF
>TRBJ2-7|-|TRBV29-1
CSVSRGSGYEQYF
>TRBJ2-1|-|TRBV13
CASSLRLKAYNEQFF
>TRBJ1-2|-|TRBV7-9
CASSLRVFATGGGYTF
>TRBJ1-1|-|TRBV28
CASSFRTATEAFF
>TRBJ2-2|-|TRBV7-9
CASSLIGGELFF
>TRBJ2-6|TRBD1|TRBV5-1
CASSVQGSGANVLTF
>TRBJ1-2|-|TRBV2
CASSPTRGEIRGDGYTF
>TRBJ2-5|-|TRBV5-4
CASSFRNSETQYF
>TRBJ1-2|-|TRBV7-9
CAKGPTAGGYTF
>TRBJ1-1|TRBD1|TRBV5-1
CASSLTGEATEAFF
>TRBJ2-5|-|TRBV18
CASSPPDSAPPKTQYF
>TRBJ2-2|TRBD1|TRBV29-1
CSVLPGTGWTGELFF
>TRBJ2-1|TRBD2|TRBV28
CASSLLGRDEQFF
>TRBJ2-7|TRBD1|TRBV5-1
CASSLGTGKAYEQYF
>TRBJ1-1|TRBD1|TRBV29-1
CSVPNLGGRTEAFF
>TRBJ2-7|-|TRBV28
CASSLDGVYEQYF